Following are 10 T cell receptor beta chains from one sample sequenced in a study of beta chain features in type 1 diabetes. Study-wide points: Within each of all four CD4+ subsets, Type 1 diabetes patients had TCRB CDR3s that were moderately but significantly shorter.

The authors reverse transcribed all of the isolated RNA, so sequencing captured expressed TCRB transcripts. Using immunoSEQ multiplex PCR, the repertoire was profiled, and TCRdb retains in-frame clones only, with some absent. The table records around 280,000 clones, approximately 16% of them present only once. Antigens of these TCRs are unknown. Source material: naive CD4+ T cells from blood. These TCRs come from a man between 18 and 29 years old with type 1 diabetes.

Note on this clone: Other DNA sequences in this specimen translate into the identical CDR3. V and J are TRBV19 and TRBJ1-5; 8 nucleotides agree with TRBD1. Unmatched junction bases numbered 2, after V lost 6 bases and J lost 1 base. The CDR3 length is 14 residues. Looked up from germline, CDR1 is LNHDA and CDR2 is SQIVND (reference sequence). The CDR3 reads CASSRDRSNQPQHF. The CDR3 DNA reads TGTGCCAGTAGCCGGGACAGGAGCAATCAGCCCCAGCATTTT.

The chain employs TRBV27 and TRBJ2-3, with 8 positions matching TRBD2. V gave up 3 bases and J gave up 11 bases; unmatched junction bases: 10. The CDR3 extends over 14 amino acids. Germline V lookup: CDR1 MNHEY, CDR2 SMNVEV (reference sequence). Written as DNA, the CDR3 is TGTGCCAGCAGTTTTGGGTCGGGGGGGGCCCAGCAGTATTTT. This sequence encodes CASSFGSGGAQQYF.

V gene TRBV7-2 combines with J gene TRBJ2-7, with TRBD2 matching 9 bases. The germline gives CDR1 SGHTA, CDR2 FQGNSA. The CDR3 sequence is 16 residues long. V shed 1 base, J shed 8 bases, and the junction held 12 bases outside the gene matches. The CDR3 DNA reads as TGTGCCAGCAGCTTAGTATCTGCGGGAGGGCTGTATAAGCAGTACTTC. Protein product: CASSLVSAGGLYKQYF.

This clone was detected only a few times. The J gene is TRBJ2-3, the V gene TRBV4-3, with TRBD1 matching over 8 bases. Trimming removed 4 bases from V and 4 bases from J; junction bases left unmatched: 13. This CDR3 contains 17 residues. Germline CDR1 reads LGHNA; CDR2 reads YSLEER. CDR3 in DNA: TGCGCCAGCAGCCCCGAGGGCAGGGGGCGCGGCGCAGATACGCAGTATTTT. This codes for CASSPEGRGRGADTQYF.

Details on this clone: Other DNA sequences from this sample encode an identical CDR3 as well. V is TRBV30 and J is TRBJ2-1; 8 bases agree with TRBD2. Looked up from germline, CDR1 is GTSNPN and CDR2 is SVGIG (reference sequence). The junction had 4 bases not matched to a gene; V was cut back by 3 bases and J by 0 bases. CDR3 size: 15 residues. The CDR3 loop reads CAWSGSGSSYNEQFF. CDR3 bases: TGTGCCTGGAGCGGCAGCGGGAGCTCCTACAATGAGCAGTTCTTC.

The chain recombines TRBV18 with TRBJ2-3; no firm D call. This CDR3 comprises 14 residues. The V end was cut by 1 base, the J end by 1 base, with 6 bases between. In germline, CDR1 is KGHSH, CDR2 LQKENI. The CDR3 loop reads CASSPRQGTDTQYF. CDR3 nucleotides: TGTGCCAGCTCACCACGGCAGGGCACAGATACGCAGTATTTT.

This clone was seen a few times. The chain has TRBV5-1 and TRBJ1-2; TRBD1 might be the D (5 bases). CDR1 is SGHRS, CDR2 YFSETQ, per germline. Trimming pared 3 bases from V and 7 bases from J, leaving 10 bases between. The CDR3 has 12 amino acids. Here the CDR3 reads CASSSPGLGYTF. CDR3 nucleotides: TGCGCCAGCAGCTCCCCAGGGCTTGGCTACACCTTC.

The chain is built from TRBV6-1 and TRBJ2-3; the match to TRBD2 covers 14 bases. The junction had 10 bases not matched to a gene; V was cut back by 7 bases and J by 10 bases. CDR3 length: 15 amino acids. Germline lookup yields CDR1 MNHNS and CDR2 SASEGT. The CDR3 region has the DNA TGTGCCAGCATCAGACTAGCGGGAGGGCCCGAGCCGCAGTATTTT. It is translated as CASIRLAGGPEPQYF.

V and J are TRBV6-5 and TRBJ2-1; TRBD2 matches 11 bases. Germline V gene lookup returns CDR1 MNHEY and CDR2 SVGAGI. The ends lost 4 bases at V and 4 bases at J; junction bases unmatched: 6. This CDR3 contains 16 residues. The CDR3: CASSSLAGGRYNEQFF. Written as DNA, the CDR3 is TGTGCCAGCAGTTCGTTAGCGGGGGGGCGATACAATGAGCAGTTCTTC.

V gene TRBV9 combines with J gene TRBJ2-7, with a tentative D call TRBD1 (5 bases). CDR3 length: 14 amino acids. The V gene's germline CDR1 is SGDLS and CDR2 YYNGEE. Trimming removed 0 bases at V and 5 bases at J, with 12 bases between. CDR3 bases: TGTGCCAGCAGCGTAGCTCAGGGCACTAACGAGCAGTACTTC. The encoded protein is CASSVAQGTNEQYF.